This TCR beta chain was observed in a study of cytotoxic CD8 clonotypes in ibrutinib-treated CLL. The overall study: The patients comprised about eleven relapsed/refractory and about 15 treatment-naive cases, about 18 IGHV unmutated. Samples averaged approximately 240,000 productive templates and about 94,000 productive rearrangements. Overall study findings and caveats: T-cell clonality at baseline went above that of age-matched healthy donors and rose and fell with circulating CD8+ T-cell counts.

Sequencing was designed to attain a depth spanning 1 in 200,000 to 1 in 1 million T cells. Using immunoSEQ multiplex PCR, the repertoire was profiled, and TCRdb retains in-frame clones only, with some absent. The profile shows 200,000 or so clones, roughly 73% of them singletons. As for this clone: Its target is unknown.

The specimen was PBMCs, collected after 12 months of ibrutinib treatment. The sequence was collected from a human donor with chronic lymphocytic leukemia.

For the CDR3, the DNA is TGTGCCAGTAGTATGGGAGCGGGGCAGGAGTCCTACGAGCAGTACTTC. Translation gives CASSMGAGQESYEQYF. The chain recombines TRBV19 with TRBJ2-7, with 7 positions matching TRBD2. This CDR3 contains 16 residues. Trimming cost V 3 bases and J 1 base; bases outside gene matches: 9. Germline V CDR1 and CDR2: LNHDA, SQIVND (reference sequence).